The text below deals with one T cell receptor (beta chain). Its cognate antigen is unknown. This specimen includes other DNA sequences encoding the same CDR3. This specimen belongs to a study of shared clonotypes between healthy human individuals. Per the original data handling: Filtering of immunoSEQ junctional sequences could not match full-length read filtering. Repertoires were generated with immunoSEQ multiplex PCR, while TCRdb's copy carries only in-frame clones and drops some. That table supplies the V and J calls and clone size; D and trimming were determined from the DNA. Of approximately 740,000 clones listed, around 72% are singletons. General study findings and limits: Read depth was anticipated to influence clonotype sharing among donors. Generally, naive subsets came out with larger estimated richness than memory subsets.

The TCR sequence derives from a woman aged 25 to 39 in good health. Sequenced: memory CD4+ T cells sorted from blood. As for subset: CD45RA-negative fraction.

In DNA, the CDR3 is TGTGCCAGCTCACCATTAAGCACAGATACGCAGTATTTT. Protein sequence: CASSPLSTDTQYF. This chain connects TRBV18 to TRBJ2-3; no definite D call. Germline V gene data show CDR1 as KGHSH and CDR2 as LQKENI. The CDR3 runs 13 residues. V lost 2 bases and J 0 bases, leaving 3 bases between the germline ends.